These 22 T cell receptor beta chains came from one sample sequenced in a study of CD8 T cells in ankylosing spondylitis. Study outcomes and limitations: Apparently characteristic of ankylosing spondylitis blood was a TCR beta motif (about 8 highly homologous variants).

TCRdb independently ran MiXCR on the 5' RACE reads; one entry per CDR3 protein. Among about 480,000 distinct CDR3 sequences listed, approximately 17% were seen once. What these receptors recognize is not known. The specimen sequenced was blood, either unsorted or a sorted T cell fraction (not recorded which). Source of these receptors: a male donor with ankylosing spondylitis.

A few counts support this clonotype. V is TRBV4-1 and J is TRBJ2-1; 9 nucleotides agree with TRBD1. In germline, CDR1 is MGHRA, CDR2 YSYEKL. The CDR3 extends over 16 amino acids. J gave up 7 bases and V 1 base, and 8 bases lay outside the gene matches. CDR3 protein: CASSQGLGQGENEQFF. For the CDR3, the DNA is TGCGCCAGCAGCCAAGGTTTGGGACAGGGTGAAAATGAGCAGTTCTTC.

The J gene is TRBJ1-5, the V gene TRBV6-1; weak D call: TRBD1 (6 bases). The V gene lost 6 bases and the J gene lost 0 bases, with 12 bases spanning the gap. Germline V lookup: CDR1 MNHNS, CDR2 SASEGT. CDR3 length equals 15 residues. CDR3 bases: TGTGCCAGCAGAGCCGAAGGGGGTAGCAATCAGCCCCAGCATTTT. Translation: CASRAEGGSNQPQHF.

This clonotype was counted only a few times. The CDR3 coding sequence is TGTGCCAGTAGGGCCGTGGGGTCCCCAGATACGCAGTATTTT. Residues: CASRAVGSPDTQYF. This chain joins TRBV19 and TRBJ2-3; D remains ambiguous. Germline V gene sequence: CDR1 LNHDA, CDR2 SQIVND (reference sequence). Trimming left V 6 bases short and J 4 bases short, with 14 bases between. This CDR3 is built from 14 residues.

This clonotype was seen a single time. A much larger clone differs from this one at a single base, so this may be a read error. The rearrangement links TRBV7-9 to TRBJ1-4; 9 nucleotides agree with TRBD1. The V and J ends lost 4 bases and 8 bases, in that order; junction bases with no gene match: 5. CDR1 is SEHNR and CDR2 is FQNEAQ in the germline V gene (reference sequence). This CDR3 contains 14 residues. CDR3 in DNA: TGTGCCAGCAGCTCCGGGACAGGGTACGAAAAACTGTTTTTT. Protein product: CASSSGTGYEKLFF.

The gene calls are TRBV2 and TRBJ2-7; 11 bases line up with TRBD2. The germline V gene has CDR1 SNHLY and CDR2 FYNNEI. The CDR3 covers 15 residues. Losses at the gene ends were 6 bases for V and 4 bases for J; bases not matched to a gene: 8. This CDR3 is CASSEPRLAGYEQYF. DNA for the CDR3: TGTGCCAGCAGCGAACCCCGACTAGCGGGGTACGAGCAGTACTTC.

This chain uses TRBV29-1 with TRBJ2-7; D is possibly TRBD2 (5 bases). The CDR3 has 13 residues. CDR1 SQVTM and CDR2 ANQGSEA come from the germline V gene. V lost 7 bases to trimming and J lost 6 bases, with 19 bases between them. The CDR3 here is CSATNSRPGEQYF. The CDR3 coding sequence is TGCAGCGCGACTAACTCCAGGCCTGGCGAGCAGTACTTC.

The J gene is TRBJ2-7, the V gene TRBV14, with 10 positions matching TRBD2. CDR3 size: 14 residues. Germline CDR1 SGHDN, CDR2 FVKESK. J lost 7 bases, V lost 1 base, and 4 bases had no gene match. CDR3 in amino acids: CASSQVLAGREQYF. Here the CDR3 DNA reads TGTGCCAGCAGCCAAGTACTAGCGGGGCGTGAGCAGTACTTC. The full variable domain, in which reference TRBV14 and TRBJ2-7 provide the parts outside the CDR3, is EAGVTQFPSHSVIEKGQTVTLRCDPISGHDNLYWYRRVMGKEIKFLLHFVKESKQDESGMPNNRFLAERTGGTYSTLKVQPAELEDSGVYFCASSQVLAGREQYFGPGTRLTVT.

The gene calls are TRBV24-1 and TRBJ2-5, with a weak D call TRBD1 (6 bases). Trimming pared 4 bases from V and 5 bases from J, leaving 13 bases between. Germline V gene lookup returns CDR1 KGHDR and CDR2 SFDVKD. CDR3 length equals 14 residues. CDR3 sequence: CATSEQGIFETQYF. The CDR3 DNA follows: TGTGCCACCAGTGAGCAGGGGATCTTCGAGACCCAGTACTTC.

This clonotype occurred many times. The V and J genes are TRBV20-1 and TRBJ2-2; possible D gene TRBD1, 5 bases. V was shortened by 5 bases and J by 5 bases, with 12 bases between the two germline ends. There are 13 residues in the CDR3. CDR1 and CDR2 from the germline V gene are DFQATT and SNEGSKA (reference sequence). The DNA of the CDR3 is TGCAGTGCTGAAACCAGGGAAACCGGGGAGCTGTTTTTT. It yields the protein CSAETRETGELFF.

A word on this clonotype: As the CDR3 is not closed by the conserved phenylalanine or tryptophan, this likely results from a read error. This rearrangement joins TRBV7-6 to TRBJ2-1, with 8 positions matching TRBD2. Trimming took 5 bases from V and 6 from J; bases not matched to a gene: 9. Germline V gene data show CDR1 as SGHVS and CDR2 as FNYEAQ. The CDR3 totals 15 residues. CDR3 sequence (DNA): TGTGCCAGCAGCCGCCAGTGGCGGGAGGCCAATGAGCAGTTCTGC. Protein sequence: CASSRQWREANEQFC.

The sample holds a few counts of this clonotype. This rearrangement joins TRBV29-1 to TRBJ1-1; no clear D. The V and J ends lost 4 bases and 7 bases respectively, with 16 bases between them. CDR3 length equals 13 residues. The V gene's germline CDR1 is SQVTM and CDR2 ANQGSEA. CDR3 DNA sequence: TGCAGCGTTGTTTTTGGGTCACGGGGTGAAGCTTTCTTT. Its translation: CSVVFGSRGEAFF.

In its sample, this clonotype was seen a few times. The V gene is TRBV27, the J gene TRBJ2-3; 11 nucleotides line up with TRBD2. V lost 6 bases, J lost 2 bases, and 4 bases stayed unmatched. Germline CDR1 and CDR2: MNHEY and SMNVEV (reference sequence). This CDR3 contains 15 residues. The CDR3 reads CASRGLAAITDTQYF. Here the CDR3 DNA reads TGTGCCAGCAGGGGACTAGCGGCAATCACAGATACGCAGTATTTT.

Concerning this clonotype: The CDR3 does not close with the conserved phenylalanine or tryptophan, likely indicating a read error. V usage is TRBV7-9 and J usage is TRBJ1-2; D is possibly TRBD1 (5 bases). This CDR3 has 13 amino acids. Germline V lookup: CDR1 SEHNR, CDR2 FQNEAQ (reference sequence). V lost 4 bases and J lost 4, with 10 bases in between. The DNA for the CDR3 is TGTGCCAGCAGCTCTCAGGGCATCTATGGCTACACCTCC. This translates into CASSSQGIYGYTS.

This clonotype was counted between two and nine times. The junction does not match germline at one end; this may be a read error. The V gene is TRBV6-5, the J gene TRBJ1-2, with D unclear. CDR3 length: 16 residues. Looked up from germline, CDR1 is MNHEY and CDR2 is SVGAGI. CDR3 nucleotide sequence: TGTGTCAGCAGTTCCCGCGGGAAGGGTGCGGGCTATGGCTACACCTTC. Translating gives CVSSSRGKGAGYGYTF.

The rearrangement uses TRBV20-1 and TRBJ2-3; 7 bases align to TRBD1. The V and J ends lost 5 bases and 3 bases, in that order; junction bases with no gene match: 8. Germline V lookup: CDR1 DFQATT, CDR2 SNEGSKA (reference sequence). The length of the CDR3 is 14 residues. CDR3: CSAPLKGATDTQYF. DNA for the CDR3: TGCAGTGCTCCTCTGAAGGGGGCAACAGATACGCAGTATTTT.

V usage is TRBV11-2 and J usage is TRBJ2-5, with 10 bases that match TRBD2. CDR3 size: 14 residues. Germline V gene data show CDR1 as SGHAT and CDR2 as FQNNGV. V shed 8 bases, J shed 0 bases, and the junction held 3 bases outside the gene matches. In nucleotides, the CDR3 is TGTGCCAGCGGACTAGCGGCGTACCAAGAGACCCAGTACTTC. This sequence encodes CASGLAAYQETQYF. The variable domain in full, completed from reference TRBV11-2 and TRBJ2-5, reads EAGVAQSPRYKIIEKRQSVAFWCNPISGHATLYWYQQILGQGPKLLIQFQNNGVVDDSQLPKDRFSAERLKGVDSTLKIQPAKLEDSAVYLCASGLAAYQETQYFGPGTRLLVL.

There are many counts of this clonotype. J is TRBJ1-5 and V is TRBV20-1, with 9 bases fitting TRBD1. The CDR3 covers 15 residues. Germline V CDR1 and CDR2: DFQATT, SNEGSKA (reference sequence). J was trimmed by 7 bases and V by 0 bases; bases with no gene match: 7. The CDR3 bases are TGCAGTGCTAGAGATGTTGGGACAGGGATCCAGCCCCAGCATTTT. The encoded protein is CSARDVGTGIQPQHF.

The chain is built from TRBV3-1 and TRBJ1-1; possible D gene TRBD1, 6 bases. The V and J ends lost 6 bases and 2 bases respectively, with 13 bases between them. The CDR3 loop spans 14 amino acids. Per germline, CDR1 LGHDT and CDR2 YNNKEL (reference sequence). In nucleotides, the CDR3 is TGTGCCAGCAGACGCGGACAGCCCAACACTGAAGCTTTCTTT. The encoded protein is CASRRGQPNTEAFF.

This clonotype was picked up many times. This chain connects TRBV11-2 to TRBJ2-1; possibly TRBD2 for D (6 bases). Germline V gives CDR1 SGHAT, CDR2 FQNNGV. V lost 5 bases to trimming and J lost 0 bases, with 11 bases between them. The CDR3 totals 15 residues. The CDR3 DNA sequence: TGTGCCAGCAGCCGGGGACTTTACTCCTACAATGAGCAGTTCTTC. Its protein product is CASSRGLYSYNEQFF.

The chain carries TRBV20-1 and TRBJ2-1; 7 positions match TRBD2. V was pared by 0 bases and J by 6 bases, with 8 bases of the junction left unmatched. Germline assignment: CDR1 DFQATT and CDR2 SNEGSKA (reference sequence). CDR3 size: 15 residues. CDR3 sequence reads: CSARDGGRLTNEQFF. CDR3 nucleotides: TGCAGTGCTAGAGATGGCGGGAGATTGACCAATGAGCAGTTCTTC.

The V and J genes are TRBV7-9 and TRBJ2-5, with 7 positions matching TRBD2. J lost 2 bases, V lost 8 bases, and 11 bases had no gene match. The length of the CDR3 is 15 residues. Germline V gives CDR1 SEHNR, CDR2 FQNEAQ (reference sequence). The CDR3 DNA is TGTGCCAGCTGCTCCGGGACTAAACATCAAGAGACCCAGTACTTC. Encoded protein: CASCSGTKHQETQYF.

The J gene is TRBJ2-2, the V gene TRBV20-1; D gene ambiguous. The CDR3 has 13 residues. Trimming stripped 2 bases from V and 2 bases from J, with 6 bases between. Germline lookup yields CDR1 DFQATT and CDR2 SNEGSKA (reference sequence). CDR3 residues: CSARLTNTGELFF. For the CDR3, the DNA is TGCAGTGCTAGACTGACTAACACCGGGGAGCTGTTTTTT.